The rows below give T cell receptor beta chains drawn from one sample of a study of T cell repertoires in cytomegalovirus infection. Antigens of these TCRs are unknown. TCRdb itself ran the reads through MiXCR, one entry per CDR3 protein. The data hold some 800,000 distinct CDR3 sequences, with approximately 32% observed a single time. Source: cultured CD8+ T cells from PBMCs, taken from culture after CMV antigen stimulation. These receptors were obtained from a human donor in good health (CMV status not recorded). Some clones in this sample may be carry-over from other donors' samples. Each CDR3 is given with its conserved first and last residue. A D gene is named only where the DNA matches it firmly. Some rows mark clone size as missing; the rest say once, few, many or name a class of expanded clone.

clone_size	v_call	j_call	d_call	cdr3_nt	cdr3_aa
-	TRBV7-9	TRBJ2-7	-	TGTGCCAGCAGCTTGAGGGGCAGGGTTCCCCCCTCCTACGAGCAGTACTTC	CASSLRGRVPPSYEQYF
few	TRBV20-1	TRBJ2-1	TRBD2	TGCAGTGCTAGAGCTTGGCTAGCGGGGGGTCCGGGAGAGCAGTTCTTC	CSARAWLAGGPGEQFF
few	TRBV10-3	TRBJ2-1	TRBD1	TGTGCCATCACGGTCCGGGACAGGGAAAACTATAGCTCCTACAATGAGCAGTTCTTC	CAITVRDRENYSSYNEQFF
few	TRBV19	TRBJ2-5	-	TGTGCCAGCCGAGGCGGGGCTCAAGAGACCCAGTACTTC	CASRGGAQETQYF
-	TRBV7-2	TRBJ2-1	TRBD2	TGTGCCAGCAGCCCAGACGGGCCGGGCGGGGGAACCTACAATGAGCAGTTCTTC	CASSPDGPGGGTYNEQFF
many	TRBV7-6	TRBJ2-1	TRBD2	TGTGCCAGCAGCTTGGGACTACACAATGAGCAGTTCTTC	CASSLGLHNEQFF
-	TRBV5-1	TRBJ2-3	TRBD1	TGCGCCAGCAGCCCAGGACAGGGTGTAGATACGCAGTATTTT	CASSPGQGVDTQYF
-	TRBV19	TRBJ2-1	TRBD2	TGTGCCAGTAGTTTAACTAGCGGGGACGGTGAGCAGTTCTTC	CASSLTSGDGEQFF
-	TRBV27	TRBJ2-7	-	TGTGTCAGCCAACGTCCGGGGGGCCTCGAGCAGTACTTC	CVSQRPGGLEQYF
-	TRBV6-1	TRBJ2-1	-	TGTGCCAGCACACTCTCGGGGGATGAGCAGTTCTTC	CASTLSGDEQFF
-	TRBV27	TRBJ2-1	TRBD2	TGTGCCAGCAGTTTATTTCGGGGGGTACGCAATGAGCAGTTCTTC	CASSLFRGVRNEQFF
-	TRBV6-8	TRBJ2-3	TRBD2	TGTGCCAGCAGGTACTCAAGAGGACTAGCGGGGGCCACAGATACGCAGTATTTT	CASRYSRGLAGATDTQYF
few	TRBV27	TRBJ2-5	-	TGTGCCAGCAGTTTATCTTCGCTGGGAGTCAAGACCCAGTACTTC	CASSLSSLGVKTQYF
-	TRBV19	TRBJ2-1	-	TGTGCCAGTAGTATAGGGACTCTCTACAATGAGCAGTTCTTC	CASSIGTLYNEQFF
-	TRBV5-4	TRBJ2-2	TRBD1	TGTGCCAGCTTCCCGAGGGGGCCGAACACCGGGGAGCTGTTTTTT	CASFPRGPNTGELFF
-	TRBV5-4	TRBJ2-1	TRBD2	TGTGCCAGCAGCGGGGGGACTAGCGGGGGGGCATATGAGCAGTTCTTC	CASSGGTSGGAYEQFF
-	TRBV27	TRBJ2-5	TRBD2	TGTGCCAGCAGTTTACTGAGCGGGGAAAGGACCCAGTACTTC	CASSLLSGERTQYF
-	TRBV6-2/TRBV6-3	TRBJ2-5	-	TGTGCCAGCAGTTACTCGAAGATTGAAGTAAACTTC	CASSYSKIEVNF
few	TRBV4-1	TRBJ2-4	-	TGCGCCAGCAGCCAAGAAGTTGGGGGGAGTCGGGCCAAAAACATTCAGTACTTC	CASSQEVGGSRAKNIQYF
-	TRBV7-9	TRBJ1-3	TRBD1	TGTGCCAGCAGCAAGGACAGGCAATGGGCGGTGGACTCTGGAAACACCATATATTTT	CASSKDRQWAVDSGNTIYF
-	TRBV9	TRBJ1-4	-	TGTGCCAGCAGCGGATCCCGGTGGAGTGAAAAACTGTTTTTT	CASSGSRWSEKLFF
few	TRBV29-1	TRBJ1-2	TRBD1	TGCAGCGTTGAAGAAGGCAGGGGGTTTTGGGACTATGGCTACACCTTC	CSVEEGRGFWDYGYTF
few	TRBV4-1	TRBJ2-7	TRBD2	TGCGCCAGCAGCCAAATAAGCCTCGGGACTAGCGGCTACGAGCAGTACTTC	CASSQISLGTSGYEQYF
many	TRBV27	TRBJ2-7	-	TGTGCCAGCAGTTATGTAGGCAACGAGCAGTACTTC	CASSYVGNEQYF
few	TRBV27	TRBJ1-2	-	TGTGCCAGCAGTTTATCACCGACAGCTAACTATGGCTACACCTTC	CASSLSPTANYGYTF
many	TRBV12-3/TRBV12-4	TRBJ1-2	-	TGTGCCAGCAGGGACATGGCGGGCTATGGCTACACCTTC	CASRDMAGYGYTF